What follows describes a single TCR beta chain. This sample was included in a study of T-cell reconstitution after alpha-beta-depleted transplantation in children. In germline, CDR1 is KGHSH, CDR2 LQKENI. This CDR3 has 15 amino acids. V lost 1 base, J lost 1 base, and 10 bases lay in between. During its preparation, the TCRbeta library received unique molecular identifiers. Each CDR3 protein gets one entry after TCRdb re-called the PCR reads with MiXCR. The sample lists 250,000 to 300,000 distinct CDR3 sequences, almost 10% occurring once. This chain links TRBV18 with TRBJ2-5; D unclear. The source material was PBMCs from the stem cell graft donor, sampled from the stem cell graft. This clonotype was sampled from a human donor who donated a stem cell graft to a child with SCID. Here the CDR3 DNA reads TGTGCCAGCTCACCACGGGCAGTTTCCCAAGAGACCCAGTACTTC. Encoded protein: CASSPRAVSQETQYF.